The 27 T cell receptor beta chains listed next were all sequenced from one sample in a study of T cells in localized non-small cell lung cancer. This table comes from immunoSEQ multiplex PCR, and its TCRdb copy is limited to in-frame clones, with some not included. The sample lists just under 80,000 clones; approximately 80% were seen once. The starting material was peripheral blood, obtained before any cancer treatment. The receptors derive from an older female donor with stage I lung adenocarcinoma.

The chain combines TRBV7-6 with TRBJ1-3, with D uncertain. This CDR3 region has 13 residues. Germline V gives CDR1 SGHVS, CDR2 FNYEAQ. Trimming took 5 bases from V and 2 from J, leaving 7 bases between them. CDR3 nucleotide sequence: TGTGCCAGCAGCAGAGTAGCTGGAAACACCATATATTTT. Its translation is CASSRVAGNTIYF.

For the CDR3, the DNA is TGTGCCTGGAAGAGGGGGCCGACTGAAGCTTTCTTT. Its protein product is CAWKRGPTEAFF. The chain has TRBV30 and TRBJ1-1, with 7 bases matching TRBD1. This CDR3 is 12 amino acids long. J was trimmed by 5 bases and V by 4 bases; bases with no gene match: 4. Germline V gives CDR1 GTSNPN, CDR2 SVGIG (reference sequence). Based on the CDR3 plus reference TRBV30 and TRBJ1-1, the full variable domain is SQTIHQWPATLVQPVGSPLSLECTVEGTSNPNLYWYRQAAGRGLQLLFYSVGIGQISSEVPQNLSASRPQDRQFILSSKKLLLSDSGFYLCAWKRGPTEAFFGQGTRLTVV.

The chain links TRBV5-1 to TRBJ1-1; D unresolved. Germline V gives CDR1 SGHRS, CDR2 YFSETQ. This CDR3 contains 14 residues. Trimming removed 6 bases at V and 1 base at J, with 13 bases between. The CDR3 here is CASKYSGGNTEAFF. CDR3 nucleotide sequence: TGCGCCAGCAAATACTCAGGAGGGAACACTGAAGCTTTCTTT.

This rearrangement joins TRBV9 to TRBJ1-5, with D possibly matching TRBD1 (5 bases). CDR3 size: 15 residues. Germline lookup yields CDR1 SGDLS and CDR2 YYNGEE. Deletions cut 0 bases from V and 4 bases from J, with 11 bases between. CDR3: CASSVGGRRNQPQHF. The CDR3 nucleotides are TGTGCCAGCAGCGTAGGGGGCCGTAGGAATCAGCCCCAGCATTTT.

This chain uses TRBV2 with TRBJ1-4; 7 positions agree with TRBD1. V shed 3 bases, J shed 7 bases, and the junction held 11 bases outside the gene matches. This CDR3 is built from 16 residues. The germline V gene encodes CDR1 SNHLY and CDR2 FYNNEI. The CDR3 nucleotides read TGTGCCAGCAGTGAGGAGGGGACAGCAGCCAGTGAAAAACTGTTTTTT. The encoded protein is CASSEEGTAASEKLFF.

The chain uses TRBV9 and TRBJ1-3; D unclear. Germline CDR1 reads SGDLS; CDR2 reads YYNGEE. The CDR3 covers 15 residues. Trimming shortened V by 0 bases and J by 2 bases, and 9 bases separated the two germline ends. CDR3 nucleotides: TGTGCCAGCAGCGTAGAGGGTAGCACTGGAAACACCATATATTTT. Protein product: CASSVEGSTGNTIYF.

The chain recombines TRBV7-6 with TRBJ1-1; D call uncertain. Germline V gene lookup returns CDR1 SGHVS and CDR2 FNYEAQ. The CDR3 extends over 14 amino acids. V lost 1 base, J lost 2 bases, and 8 bases lay in between. The CDR3 loop reads CASSLGRENTEAFF. The CDR3 DNA reads as TGTGCCAGCAGCTTAGGTCGGGAAAACACTGAAGCTTTCTTT.

The chain is built from TRBV7-2 and TRBJ2-7; 8 bases line up with TRBD1. The J segment lost 2 bases and the V segment lost 5 bases, leaving 5 bases of the junction unmatched. The CDR3 runs to 14 residues. CDR1 SGHTA and CDR2 FQGNSA come from the germline V gene. The CDR3 protein is CASSVGQEAYEQYF. Written as DNA, the CDR3 is TGTGCCAGCAGCGTGGGACAGGAGGCCTACGAGCAGTACTTC.

The V gene is TRBV7-2, the J gene TRBJ2-7; no clear D gene. The germline V and J ends were trimmed by 9 bases and 2 bases, with 14 bases remaining between them. The germline CDR1 and CDR2 sequences are SGHTA and FQGNSA. The CDR3 sequence is 13 residues long. CDR3 in amino acids: CASRSGEPYEQYF. The CDR3 DNA is TGTGCCAGTCGTTCAGGAGAGCCCTACGAGCAGTACTTC.

The rearrangement uses TRBV28 and TRBJ1-2; D remains unclear. Germline CDR1 reads MDHEN; CDR2 reads SYDVKM. Deletions cut 7 bases from V and 1 base from J, with 16 bases between. The CDR3 runs to 15 residues. This CDR3 is CASKNDILYNYGYTF. The DNA for the CDR3 is TGTGCCAGCAAAAATGACATATTGTATAACTATGGCTACACCTTC.

The rearrangement joins TRBV5-8 to TRBJ1-1; TRBD1 matches at 7 bases. Germline CDR1 reads SGHTS; CDR2 reads YDEGEE. J gave up 1 base and V 3 bases, and 6 bases lay outside the gene matches. This CDR3 comprises 15 residues. DNA of the CDR3: TGTGCCAGCAGCTCGGGGGACAGAGAGAACACTGAAGCTTTCTTT. Protein product: CASSSGDRENTEAFF.

CDR3 loop: CSGLGGTQYF. In DNA, the CDR3 is TGCAGCGGCCTAGGGGGGACCCAGTACTTC. This chain links TRBV29-1 with TRBJ2-5; a possible D gene is TRBD1 (6 bases). The germline V gene encodes CDR1 SQVTM and CDR2 ANQGSEA. This CDR3 region has 10 residues. Trimming took 7 bases from V and 7 from J, leaving 10 bases between them.

This rearrangement joins TRBV6-5 to TRBJ1-1; D unresolved. Germline lookup yields CDR1 MNHEY and CDR2 SVGAGI. Trimming took 2 bases from V and 10 from J, leaving 8 bases between them. The CDR3 length is 11 residues. The CDR3 sequence is CASSYSSGAFF. The CDR3 region has the DNA TGTGCCAGCAGTTACAGCTCGGGAGCTTTCTTT.

The V and J genes are TRBV5-1 and TRBJ2-1; the D gene is possibly TRBD2 (6 bases). CDR1 SGHRS and CDR2 YFSETQ come from the germline V gene. V lost 0 bases and J lost 4, with 23 bases in between. The CDR3 extends over 19 amino acids. The CDR3 DNA reads as TGCGCCAGCAGCTTGGAACGCTTCCAGGGAGGAGGTATATACAATGAGCAGTTCTTC. This translates into CASSLERFQGGGIYNEQFF.

The chain joins TRBV18 to TRBJ2-3; no reliable D call. CDR3 length equals 13 residues. V was trimmed by 0 bases and J by 3 bases, leaving 4 bases between them. CDR1 is KGHSH and CDR2 is LQKENI in the germline V gene. CDR3: CASSPPWTDTQYF. CDR3 coding DNA: TGTGCCAGCTCACCACCCTGGACAGATACGCAGTATTTT. Full variable domain (outside the CDR3, taken from reference TRBV18 and TRBJ2-3): NAGVMQNPRHLVRRRGQEARLRCSPMKGHSHVYWYRQLPEEGLKFMVYLQKENIIDESGMPKERFSAEFPKEGPSILRIQQVVRGDSAAYFCASSPPWTDTQYFGPGTRLTVL.

By share of the sample, this clone is medium-sized (0.01 to 0.1%). The genes are TRBV6-1 and TRBJ1-5; perhaps TRBD1 as D (5 bases). CDR1 MNHNS and CDR2 SASEGT come from the germline V gene. This CDR3 has 11 amino acids. Between the trimmed V and J ends, which lost 9 bases and 4 bases, there was a span of 7 bases. CDR3 protein: CASGGNQPQHF. CDR3 nucleotide sequence: TGTGCCAGTGGGGGGAATCAGCCCCAGCATTTT.

This CDR3 reads CATTTTGSDEQYF. The CDR3 DNA reads TGTGCCACTACGACAACAGGGTCGGACGAGCAGTACTTC. The chain combines TRBV28 with TRBJ2-7; tentative D call: TRBD1 (6 bases). This CDR3 has 13 amino acids. Trimming stripped 10 bases from V and 5 bases from J, with 18 bases between. Germline lookup yields CDR1 MDHEN and CDR2 SYDVKM. Looking up the rest from reference TRBV28 and TRBJ2-7 gives the full variable domain: DVKVTQSSRYLVKRTGEKVFLECVQDMDHENMFWYRQDPGLGLRLIYFSYDVKMKEKGDIPEGYSVSREKKERFSLILESASTNQTSMYLCATTTTGSDEQYFGPGTRLTVT.

Note on this clone: One end of the junction fails to match germline, which may point to a read error. The gene calls are TRBV5-1 and TRBJ2-3, with 8 bases that match TRBD2. The CDR3 extends over 14 amino acids. The V gene's germline CDR1 is SGHRS and CDR2 YFSETQ. The CDR3 loop reads CASSAGGGTDAQYF. The CDR3 DNA sequence: TGCGCCAGCAGTGCGGGGGGCGGTACAGATGCGCAGTATTTT.

The chain employs TRBV5-1 and TRBJ1-1; 7 bases agree with TRBD1. The V segment lost 5 bases and the J segment 1 base; nucleotides outside the gene matches: 5. The CDR3 spans 14 residues. Per the germline V gene, CDR1 is SGHRS and CDR2 is YFSETQ. CDR3 coding DNA: TGCGCCAGCAGTTATGGACAGGCGAACACTGAAGCTTTCTTT. It specifies CASSYGQANTEAFF.

On this clone: The junction and the germline gene differ at one end; a read error may be behind it. The J gene is TRBJ2-2, the V gene TRBV7-8; TRBD1 or TRBD2 may be the D gene (6 bases each). This CDR3 region has 16 residues. Germline CDR1 and CDR2: SGHVS and FQNEAQ. The CDR3 reads CASSLGGLAKTGELFF. The CDR3 DNA is TGTGCCAGCAGCTTAGGGGGGCTAGCGAAGACCGGGGAGCTGTTTTTT.

This clone is a singleton in its sample. This rearrangement joins TRBV5-8 to TRBJ2-2; 9 bases align to TRBD1. Germline V gives CDR1 SGHTS, CDR2 YDEGEE. The CDR3 spans 15 residues. Losses at the gene ends were 0 bases for V and 6 bases for J; bases not matched to a gene: 3. The CDR3 loop reads CASSLGTGAPGELFF. Written as DNA, the CDR3 is TGTGCCAGCAGCTTGGGGACAGGGGCTCCCGGGGAGCTGTTTTTT.

This clone has a handful of counts. The chain couples TRBV4-2 to TRBJ1-2, with TRBD1 matching over 7 bases. Per germline, CDR1 LGHNA and CDR2 YNFKEQ. Trimming at V came to 2 bases and at J to 3 bases, leaving 6 bases not matched to a gene. This CDR3 spans 15 amino acids. CDR3 protein: CASSQSWDSDYGYTF. CDR3 DNA sequence: TGTGCCAGCAGCCAAAGTTGGGACAGCGACTATGGCTACACCTTC.

The V and J genes are TRBV5-4 and TRBJ2-5, with 7 nucleotides matching TRBD2. The CDR3 consists of 18 residues. The V segment lost 0 bases and the J segment 2 bases; nucleotides outside the gene matches: 13. From germline, CDR1 is SGHNT and CDR2 YYREEE (reference sequence). The CDR3 DNA reads TGTGCCAGCAGCTTGGCCATCTCTAGCGGCTCGTATCAAGAGACCCAGTACTTC. It translates to CASSLAISSGSYQETQYF.

J is TRBJ1-2 and V is TRBV29-1; 8 bases match TRBD1. The CDR3 is 12 residues long. CDR1 is SQVTM and CDR2 is ANQGSEA in the germline V gene. The V segment lost 7 bases and the J segment 2 bases; nucleotides outside the gene matches: 3. In DNA form, the CDR3 reads TGCAGCGGTGGACAGGGCAACTATGGCTACACCTTC. Amino acid sequence: CSGGQGNYGYTF.

V usage is TRBV19 and J usage is TRBJ1-5; tentatively, D is TRBD1 (6 bases). In germline, CDR1 is LNHDA, CDR2 SQIVND (reference sequence). This CDR3 is 15 amino acids long. Deletions cut 9 bases from V and 0 bases from J, with 15 bases between. CDR3 nucleotide sequence: TGTGCCAGCGCGAGGACAGCTTATAGCAATCAGCCCCAGCATTTT. This gives the protein CASARTAYSNQPQHF.

The V and J genes are TRBV4-1 and TRBJ1-2; D may be TRBD1 (5 bases). V shed 4 bases and J shed 1 base, with 22 bases lying between them. The germline gives CDR1 MGHRA, CDR2 YSYEKL. The CDR3 contains 18 residues. As DNA, the CDR3 is TGCGCCAGCAGCCCCCCGGCTACAGGAGGTGTGATTAACTATGGCTACACCTTC. Amino acids: CASSPPATGGVINYGYTF.

V is TRBV5-4 and J is TRBJ2-1, with 7 bases that match TRBD1. V was pared by 4 bases and J by 2 bases, with 3 bases of the junction left unmatched. Looked up from germline, CDR1 is SGHNT and CDR2 is YYREEE (reference sequence). The CDR3 consists of 14 residues. CDR3 coding DNA: TGTGCCAGCAGCCGACAGGGAGCCTACAATGAGCAGTTCTTC. Protein sequence: CASSRQGAYNEQFF.